A selection of T cell receptor beta chains follows, all from one sample in a study of T cells expressing NK-cell markers. Using the 5' RACE reads, TCRdb records one entry per CDR3 protein without DNA. The sample data list a few hundred thousand distinct CDR3 sequences. The sequencing sample was made of blood T cells: a sorted CD56 or NKG2C T cell subset, CD4+ or CD8+ T cells, or bulk PBMC T cells (not recorded which). These receptor sequences come from a man between 18 and 35 years old in good health. Both conserved end residues are part of each CDR3.

J gene	V gene	CDR3 protein
TRBJ2-7	TRBV16	CASSQLAVSSDYEQYF
TRBJ1-1	TRBV3-1	CASSLSGEIEAFF
TRBJ2-3	TRBV29-1	CSAGDLVTNTDTQYF
TRBJ2-3	TRBV20-1	CSAIGTLRTDTQYF
TRBJ1-1	TRBV12-3/TRBV12-4	CATDEGNTEAFF
TRBJ2-3	TRBV6-5	CASVSASSTDTQYF
TRBJ2-3	TRBV20-1	CSARDHPSGTYDTQYF
TRBJ2-3	TRBV12-3/TRBV12-4	CASSFRLAVVIDTQYF
TRBJ1-5	TRBV7-4	CASRRGQGGSQHF
TRBJ2-3	TRBV12-3/TRBV12-4	CASSLQGLTDTQYF
TRBJ2-3	TRBV5-1	CASSSSSGDTNTQYF
TRBJ2-3	TRBV14	CASSRRPVPTDTQYF
TRBJ2-2	TRBV27	CASSLRGGNTGELFF
TRBJ1-3	TRBV6-5	CASSYGGKRSGNTIYF
TRBJ2-1	TRBV20-1	CSARDRRGEQFF
TRBJ2-5	TRBV6-5	CASSYPGTGSETQYF
TRBJ2-3	TRBV12-3/TRBV12-4	CASSLTGGSGDTQYF
TRBJ2-3	TRBV20-1	CSASPLSLSTDTQYF
TRBJ2-5	TRBV5-1	CASSPGVGLAAEQETQYF
TRBJ2-7	TRBV2	CASSDTSGTSLYEQYF
TRBJ2-5	TRBV20-1	CSAPLGGLSNAETQYF
TRBJ1-5	TRBV20-1	CSAREGTAGQPQHF
TRBJ2-1	TRBV5-1	CASSFAGGPVNEQFF
TRBJ2-3	TRBV6-2/TRBV6-3	CASRTRDRPTDTQYF
TRBJ2-1	TRBV6-5	CASSYSESLGGTYNEQFF
TRBJ2-3	TRBV5-1	CASSSTGSLPSTDTQYF
TRBJ2-2	TRBV6-5	CASSYPSGGSTGELFF
TRBJ2-1	TRBV4-3	CASSQDGRNEQFF
TRBJ2-3	TRBV30	CAWTTGRGTDTQYF
TRBJ2-3	TRBV6-5	CASSYNVGDTQYF
TRBJ2-3	TRBV24-1	CATSLSSGAQIDTQYF
TRBJ2-5	TRBV7-8	CASSFPGGLAHQETQYF
TRBJ2-7	TRBV5-1	CASSLAASEGYEQYF
TRBJ1-3	TRBV4-1	CASSQGDRHSGNTIYF
TRBJ2-1	TRBV28	CASSLGASGTDEQFF
TRBJ1-6	TRBV19	CASSIGGADHSPLHF
TRBJ2-5	TRBV5-5	CASRTGPLETQYF
TRBJ1-6	TRBV6-5	CASSHRDGDNSPLHF
TRBJ2-3	TRBV12-3/TRBV12-4	CASSPGTFRADTQYF
TRBJ2-6	TRBV7-9	CATPGGRPAGANVLTF
TRBJ2-5	TRBV20-1	CSATVPGEETQYF
TRBJ2-1	TRBV20-1	CSATNLAEQFF
TRBJ2-7	TRBV27	CASSAGVLTYEQYF
TRBJ2-3	TRBV11-2	CASRPIRQESSTDTQYF
TRBJ1-2	TRBV4-1	CASSQPLRANYGYTF
TRBJ2-5	TRBV7-3	CAAGLAGGETQYF
TRBJ2-7	TRBV6-5	CASSYKHTYEQYF
TRBJ2-5	TRBV12-3/TRBV12-4	CASSDRASETQYF
TRBJ2-3	TRBV6-2/TRBV6-3	CASSYSGGSFTDTQYF
TRBJ2-3	TRBV11-2	CASSPGTSGSLKDTQYF
TRBJ2-2	TRBV7-2	CASSLARAAVTGELFF